This TCR beta chain was identified in a study of human thymus T cells. The study's findings and limits: Thymic as well as blood repertoires seemed to favor certain V and J genes unevenly. Thymic repertoires from unrelated individuals overlapped highly, related research reported.

The repertoire was sequenced with immunoSEQ multiplex PCR; TCRdb's copy has only in-frame clones and lacks some. Of about 78,000 clones listed, around 96% were seen once; the top ten hold around 0.03%. Regarding this clone: As yet, its antigen is unknown.

Thymus pieces cut out during corrective heart surgery were the tissue that was used. Healthy Finnish infants having corrective surgery for congenital heart defects served as donors. The CDR3 runs to 14 residues. Unmatched junction bases numbered 1, after V lost 1 base and J lost 3 bases. Germline V gives CDR1 MNHEY, CDR2 SVGAGI. V usage is TRBV6-5 and J usage is TRBJ2-7, with 9 nucleotides matching TRBD1. This TCR was recovered from a boy under two years old with a congenital heart defect but otherwise immunologically healthy. What was sequenced was thymus tissue. The CDR3 nucleotides are TGTGCCAGCAGTTACTGGGGACAGGGCTACGAGCAGTACTTC. Its protein is CASSYWGQGYEQYF.